This TCR beta chain originates from a study of spatial heterogeneity in lung cancer. Whole-study context: TCR transcript abundance in tumor regions was strongly correlated with the T cell module score obtained from matched bulk RNA-seq. Study-wide points: Tumoral mutation counts were tracked by counts of expanded intratumoral alpha and beta TCRs.

Regarding this clonotype: Antigen specificity is unknown.

Time point: sample taken at primary tumor resection. Tumor, nontumor lung or frozen PBMC supplied whole RNA that was sequenced unsorted. V shed 4 bases and J 1 base; nucleotides not matched to a gene: 3. Germline V lookup: CDR1 SEHNR, CDR2 FQNEAQ (reference sequence). The length of the CDR3 is 14 residues. Using its own MiXCR run on the 5' RACE reads, TCRdb lists one record per CDR3 protein. The repertoire holds approximately 10,000 distinct CDR3 sequences, 5% to 6.5% seen once, with around 12% in the top ten. V and J are TRBV7-9 and TRBJ2-5; 7 nucleotides align to TRBD1. The starting material was lung tumor tissue, obtained at surgery. The receptor's source is a male donor with early-stage non-small cell lung cancer. For the CDR3, the DNA is TGTGCCAGCAGCTGGGACAGTTTCCAAGAGACCCAGTACTTC. It translates to CASSWDSFQETQYF.